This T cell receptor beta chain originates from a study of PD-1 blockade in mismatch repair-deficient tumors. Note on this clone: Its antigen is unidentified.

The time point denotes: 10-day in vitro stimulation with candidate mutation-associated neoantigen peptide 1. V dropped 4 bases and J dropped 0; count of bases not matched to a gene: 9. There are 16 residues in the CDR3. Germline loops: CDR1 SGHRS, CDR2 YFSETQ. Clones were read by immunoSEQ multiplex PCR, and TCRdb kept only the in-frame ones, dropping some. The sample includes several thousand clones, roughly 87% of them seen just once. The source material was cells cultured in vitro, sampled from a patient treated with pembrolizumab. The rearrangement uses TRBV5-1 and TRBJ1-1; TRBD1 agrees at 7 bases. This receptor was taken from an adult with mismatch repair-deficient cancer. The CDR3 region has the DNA TGCGCCAGCAGCCCGGAAGACAGGGCTTTGAACACTGAAGCTTTCTTT. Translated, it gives CASSPEDRALNTEAFF. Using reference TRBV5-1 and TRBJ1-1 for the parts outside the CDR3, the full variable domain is KAGVTQTPRYLIKTRGQQVTLSCSPISGHRSVSWYQQTPGQGLQFLFEYFSETQRNKGNFPGRFSGRQFSNSRSEMNVSTLELGDSALYLCASSPEDRALNTEAFFGQGTRLTVV.